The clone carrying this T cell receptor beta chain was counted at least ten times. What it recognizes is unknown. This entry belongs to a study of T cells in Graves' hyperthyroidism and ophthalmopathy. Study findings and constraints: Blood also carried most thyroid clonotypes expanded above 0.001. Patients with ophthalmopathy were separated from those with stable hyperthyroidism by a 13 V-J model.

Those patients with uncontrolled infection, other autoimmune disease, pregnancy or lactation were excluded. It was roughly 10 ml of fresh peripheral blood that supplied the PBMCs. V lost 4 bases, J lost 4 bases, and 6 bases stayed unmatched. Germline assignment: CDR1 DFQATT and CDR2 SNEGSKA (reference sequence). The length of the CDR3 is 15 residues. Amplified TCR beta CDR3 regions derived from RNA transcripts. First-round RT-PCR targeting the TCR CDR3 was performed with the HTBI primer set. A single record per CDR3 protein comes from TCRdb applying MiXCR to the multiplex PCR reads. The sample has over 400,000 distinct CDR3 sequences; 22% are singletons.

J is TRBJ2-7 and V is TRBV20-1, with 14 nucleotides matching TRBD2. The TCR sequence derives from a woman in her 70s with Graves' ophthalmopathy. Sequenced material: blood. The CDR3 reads CSAIGTSGRQYEQYF. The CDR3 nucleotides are TGCAGTGCTATCGGGACTAGCGGGAGACAGTACGAGCAGTACTTC.